The clone carrying this T cell receptor beta chain has just a few counts. Antigen unknown. V dropped 1 base and J dropped 6 bases, with 13 bases sitting between them. Germline V gene lookup returns CDR1 SNHLY and CDR2 FYNNEI. This CDR3 has 16 residues. The entry originates in a study of T cell repertoires in cytomegalovirus infection. Study at large: The authors used CMV epitopes that were HLA-C-restricted (recently identified) and HLA-B-restricted (well studied). The public TCR beta signatures pointed to both CMV infection and matching HLA type. Study findings and constraints: Cumulative frequency of public TCR beta families picked out carriers of CMV plus the relevant HLA. HLA-C-restricted CMV-specific TCR beta clonotypes were dominant in the ex vivo response.

TCRdb independently ran MiXCR on the reads; one entry per CDR3 protein. The table lists about 830,000 distinct CDR3 sequences, approximately 32% of them singletons, with over 10% in the top ten. Sequenced here: cultured CD8+ T cells from PBMCs, sampled from culture after CMV antigen stimulation. The source of this sequence is a human donor in good health (CMV status not recorded). Some clones in this sample may be carry-over from other donors' samples. This chain uses TRBV2 with TRBJ2-6; D ambiguous. The CDR3 nucleotides are TGTGCCAGCAGTGAAGTTGGAGAGTTCGTGGCCAACGTCCTGACTTTC. The encoded protein is CASSEVGEFVANVLTF. Using reference TRBV2 and TRBJ2-6 for the parts outside the CDR3, the full variable domain is EPEVTQTPSHQVTQMGQEVILRCVPISNHLYFYWYRQILGQKVEFLVSFYNNEISEKSEIFDDQFSVERPDGSNFTLKIRSTKLEDSAMYFCASSEVGEFVANVLTFGAGSRLTVL.